The 19 T cell receptor beta chains given below trace back to one sample, sequenced in a study of blood T cells in healthy people across ages (dated by TCRdb to 2014 to 2015). Library method: 5' RACE. The sequencer listed for this sample is Illumina HiSeq 2500. A second roughly 6 to 12 cycle PCR used a sample-barcoded 5' primer and a J-beta primer mix. TCRdb trimmed public reads at Q25 via fastp, called clones via MiXCR and kept in-frame beta chains. One record per CDR3 amino acid sequence lists the most common genes and DNA. This sample lists 650,000 to 800,000 distinct CDR3 sequences; 40% to 50% were detected once. The ten most abundant clones make up about 19% of the sample. The sample consisted of blood. The receptors originated from a man aged 55 to 70 in good health.

The rearrangement links TRBV24-1 to TRBJ2-1; tentative D call: TRBD2 (6 bases). Germline CDR1 KGHDR, CDR2 SFDVKD. The ends were cut back, 2 bases at V and 7 bases at J, with 11 bases in the middle. The CDR3 is 14 residues long. The CDR3 nucleotides read TGTGCCACCAGTGATTCCGGGGACTTAAATGAGCAGTTCTTC. It yields the protein CATSDSGDLNEQFF.

This clonotype turned up a few times. The gene calls are TRBV11-2 and TRBJ2-7, with D possibly being TRBD1 (7 bases). CDR1 and CDR2 from the germline V gene are SGHAT and FQNNGV. V dropped 1 base and J dropped 3 bases, with 10 bases sitting between them. The CDR3 covers 14 residues. CDR3 residues: CASSLGRGLYEQYF. As DNA, the CDR3 is TGTGCCAGCAGCTTAGGGAGGGGGCTCTACGAGCAGTACTTC.

The chain is built from TRBV7-2 and TRBJ2-1, with D hard to call. Between the trimmed V and J ends, which lost 5 bases and 7 bases, there was a span of 15 bases. The length of the CDR3 is 14 residues. Germline V gene lookup returns CDR1 SGHTA and CDR2 FQGNSA. The chain's CDR3 is CASSPRPWGNEQFF. The CDR3 DNA follows: TGTGCCAGCAGCCCCCGGCCCTGGGGAAATGAGCAGTTCTTC.

V usage is TRBV20-1 and J usage is TRBJ2-3; perhaps TRBD1 as D (6 bases). Germline CDR1 is DFQATT and CDR2 is SNEGSKA (reference sequence). CDR3 length: 15 amino acids. Deletions cut 6 bases from V and 6 bases from J, with 22 bases between. The CDR3 bases are TGCAGTGCCCCTAACAGGGCTGATCGTACGGATACGCAGTATTTT. Residues: CSAPNRADRTDTQYF.

This clonotype occurred a few times. In nucleotides, the CDR3 is TGTGCCACCAGTGATTTGCGACACCAGGGACTGGCCAAAAACATTCAGTACTTC. As protein: CATSDLRHQGLAKNIQYF. The V and J genes are TRBV24-1 and TRBJ2-4; TRBD2 is a possible D gene (6 bases). Trimming shortened V by 0 bases and J by 1 base, and 15 bases separated the two germline ends. The CDR3 is 18 residues long. CDR1 is KGHDR, CDR2 SFDVKD, per germline.

J is TRBJ2-2 and V is TRBV3-1; no reliable D call. The CDR3 runs 15 residues. The germline V gene encodes CDR1 LGHDT and CDR2 YNNKEL (reference sequence). V lost 1 base and J 2 bases, leaving 8 bases between the germline ends. Written as DNA, the CDR3 is TGTGCCAGCAGCCAAGGGCGCAGCAACACCGGGGAGCTGTTTTTT. It is translated as CASSQGRSNTGELFF.

V gene TRBV11-2 combines with J gene TRBJ2-7; 7 bases match TRBD1. Germline V CDR1 and CDR2: SGHAT, FQNNGV. The J segment lost 0 bases and the V segment lost 3 bases, leaving 8 bases of the junction unmatched. CDR3 size: 16 residues. The CDR3 loop is CASSLQDRFSSYEQYF. The CDR3 region has the DNA TGTGCCAGCAGCTTGCAGGACAGGTTCAGCTCCTACGAGCAGTACTTC. The complete variable domain, with remaining parts taken from reference TRBV11-2 and TRBJ2-7, reads EAGVAQSPRYKIIEKRQSVAFWCNPISGHATLYWYQQILGQGPKLLIQFQNNGVVDDSQLPKDRFSAERLKGVDSTLKIQPAKLEDSAVYLCASSLQDRFSSYEQYFGPGTRLTVT.

The chain employs TRBV6-5 and TRBJ2-7; D might be TRBD1 (6 bases). V was shortened by 6 bases and J by 4 bases, with 19 bases between the two germline ends. The CDR3 loop spans 15 amino acids. Germline-derived CDR1 and CDR2 are MNHEY and SVGAGI. The CDR3 DNA reads as TGTGCCAGCAGGCTACAGGGTAATGATTGGTACGAGCAGTACTTC. Residues: CASRLQGNDWYEQYF.

This clonotype came up a few times. The chain has TRBV12-3 or TRBV12-4 and TRBJ1-1; a weak D match, TRBD1 (6 bases). The CDR3 has 13 amino acids. Trimming removed 3 bases from V and 5 bases from J, with 10 bases in between. CDR3 residues: CASSLSRGTEAFF. The CDR3 DNA follows: TGTGCCAGCAGTTTGTCCAGGGGAACTGAAGCTTTCTTT.

This rearrangement joins TRBV9 to TRBJ1-1, with D tentatively TRBD1 (5 bases). Trimming removed 0 bases at V and 9 bases at J, with 12 bases between. CDR3 length: 13 residues. Looked up from germline, CDR1 is SGDLS and CDR2 is YYNGEE. The CDR3 region is CASSVDGRGQAFF. CDR3 sequence (DNA): TGTGCCAGCAGCGTAGACGGGAGGGGCCAAGCTTTCTTT.

This clonotype was found a few times. The rearrangement links TRBV5-6 to TRBJ1-2; D gene ambiguous. From germline, CDR1 is SGHDT and CDR2 YYEEEE. CDR3 length equals 15 residues. V lost 4 bases and J 0 bases, leaving 13 bases between the germline ends. CDR3 protein: CASSMRAAANYGYTF. In nucleotides, the CDR3 is TGTGCCAGCAGCATGAGGGCAGCAGCTAACTATGGCTACACCTTC.

The V gene is TRBV5-1, the J gene TRBJ1-4; D is ambiguous. This CDR3 has 14 amino acids. Germline CDR1 is SGHRS and CDR2 is YFSETQ. V was pared by 4 bases and J by 2 bases, with 9 bases between. The CDR3 DNA follows: TGCGCCAGCAGCCGGGAGGCGACTAATGAAAAACTGTTTTTT. Protein product: CASSREATNEKLFF.

This chain uses TRBV9 with TRBJ2-4; 8 bases align to TRBD2. The end of the DNA is better explained by TRBJ2-7, so the J call may be wrong. This CDR3 comprises 16 residues. Germline V gives CDR1 SGDLS, CDR2 YYNGEE. CDR3 sequence (DNA): TGTGCCAGCAGCGTTCCATCCCCCCGGGGGGGTTACGAGCAGTACTTC. Protein: CASSVPSPRGGYEQYF.

The rearrangement joins TRBV6-2 or TRBV6-3 to TRBJ2-1; D tentatively fits TRBD1 or TRBD2 (5 bases each). V was shortened by 6 bases and J by 9 bases, with 18 bases between the two germline ends. The germline gives CDR1 MNHEY, CDR2 SVGEGT. This CDR3 has 14 amino acids. CDR3 loop: CASSSVAGTSEQFF. CDR3 DNA sequence: TGTGCCAGCAGCTCAGTCGCCGGGACCAGTGAGCAGTTCTTC.

This clonotype has a handful of counts. This chain links TRBV4-1 with TRBJ2-7, with 9 bases matching TRBD2. The J segment lost 5 bases and the V segment lost 6 bases, leaving 5 bases of the junction unmatched. Looked up from germline, CDR1 is MGHRA and CDR2 is YSYEKL. There are 13 residues in the CDR3. CDR3 in amino acids: CASRPSGDHEQYF. CDR3 in DNA: TGCGCCAGCAGGCCTAGCGGGGACCACGAGCAGTACTTC.

The sample holds a few counts of this clonotype. The CDR3 sequence is CASSPRGLNQETQYF. The CDR3 DNA reads as TGTGCCAGCAGTCCCAGGGGGCTTAACCAAGAGACCCAGTACTTC. The rearrangement joins TRBV2 to TRBJ2-5; 8 nucleotides match TRBD1. Trimming cost V 5 bases and J 0 bases; bases outside gene matches: 5. This CDR3 is built from 15 residues. Germline V gene data show CDR1 as SNHLY and CDR2 as FYNNEI.

The chain is built from TRBV20-1 and TRBJ2-3; D is ambiguous. This CDR3 comprises 13 residues. The V gene's germline CDR1 is DFQATT and CDR2 SNEGSKA (reference sequence). The V end was cut by 1 base, the J end by 8 bases, with 13 bases between. CDR3 region: CSARVPLIGTQYF. CDR3 coding DNA: TGCAGTGCTAGAGTCCCTTTAATTGGTACGCAGTATTTT.

CDR3: CATRHRLSPYNEQFF. CDR3 nucleotide sequence: TGTGCCACCAGACACAGACTATCCCCCTACAATGAGCAGTTCTTC. The V and J genes are TRBV7-2 and TRBJ2-1; a possible D gene is TRBD2 (5 bases). There are 15 residues in the CDR3. The V gene lost 10 bases and the J gene lost 2 bases, with 18 bases spanning the gap. CDR1 and CDR2 from the germline V gene are SGHTA and FQGNSA.

The V and J genes are TRBV5-6 and TRBJ1-1; TRBD1 is a possible D gene (6 bases). This CDR3 comprises 17 residues. Trimming removed 6 bases at V and 0 bases at J, with 21 bases between. Germline CDR1 SGHDT, CDR2 YYEEEE. CDR3 nucleotides: TGTGCCAGCAAGGGGACATCGGAGAGCCCCTTGAACACTGAAGCTTTCTTT. Translated, it gives CASKGTSESPLNTEAFF.